The 27 T cell receptor beta chains below all came from one sample that was sequenced in a study of siplizumab effects on memory and regulatory T cells. TCRdb keeps only in-frame clones here, not all; method: immunoSEQ multiplex PCR. The sample contains about 94,000 clones, 94% of which appear only once. The sequenced sample consisted of non-Treg CD4+ T cells sorted from blood. The receptors were gathered from a human donor in good health.

The V and J genes are TRBV9 and TRBJ2-1; possibly TRBD2 for D (7 bases). The CDR3 covers 14 residues. The V gene lost 4 bases and the J gene lost 10 bases, with 18 bases spanning the gap. Germline V gene lookup returns CDR1 SGDLS and CDR2 YYNGEE. The CDR3 DNA is TGTGCCAGCAGCCCGGCGGGGGCCTCTTCGGAGCAGTTCTTC. Translation gives CASSPAGASSEQFF.

The chain combines TRBV5-1 with TRBJ1-1; 8 bases align to TRBD1. The trim removed 2 bases at V and 2 bases at J, leaving 2 bases unmatched. Germline CDR1 SGHRS, CDR2 YFSETQ. The CDR3 contains 14 residues. The CDR3 region is CASSFGQGNTEAFF. CDR3 DNA: TGCGCCAGCAGCTTCGGACAGGGAAACACTGAAGCTTTCTTT.

The chain is built from TRBV11-2 and TRBJ1-4; D is unclear. This CDR3 region has 15 residues. Trimming cost V 1 base and J 8 bases, with 14 bases left between them. The germline V gene encodes CDR1 SGHAT and CDR2 FQNNGV. The CDR3 coding sequence is TGTGCCAGCAGCTTAGGTTCCGTGCCGGGGGAAAAACTGTTTTTT. Amino acids: CASSLGSVPGEKLFF.

This sequence joins TRBV19 and TRBJ1-1, with TRBD1 as a possible D gene (5 bases). The ends were cut back, 2 bases at V and 1 base at J, with 8 bases in the middle. The CDR3 is 14 residues long. In germline, CDR1 is LNHDA, CDR2 SQIVND (reference sequence). CDR3 amino acids: CASSISGRNTEAFF. The CDR3 nucleotides are TGTGCCAGTAGTATATCAGGGAGGAACACTGAAGCTTTCTTT. Variable domain in full (rest from reference TRBV19 and TRBJ1-1): DGGITQSPKYLFRKEGQNVTLSCEQNLNHDAMYWYRQDPGQGLRLIYYSQIVNDFQKGDIAEGYSVSREKKESFPLTVTSAQKNPTAFYLCASSISGRNTEAFFGQGTRLTVV.

The CDR3 bases are TGTGCCAGCAGCCAGGCCCTCCTAGCGGGACGGACCTACGAGCAGTACTTC. This translates into CASSQALLAGRTYEQYF. This rearrangement joins TRBV4-2 to TRBJ2-7, with TRBD2 matching over 9 bases. Germline lookup yields CDR1 LGHNA and CDR2 YNFKEQ. With V trimmed by 3 bases and J by 2 bases, 11 bases remained unmatched. This CDR3 contains 17 residues.

The chain couples TRBV10-3 to TRBJ1-4; no clear D gene. The CDR3 extends over 14 amino acids. Germline lookup yields CDR1 ENHRY and CDR2 SYGVKD. Trimming took 3 bases from V and 5 from J, leaving 10 bases between them. CDR3 coding DNA: TGTGCCATCAGTGAATTGAAGGGAAATGAAAAACTGTTTTTT. Its protein is CAISELKGNEKLFF.

The chain uses TRBV29-1 and TRBJ2-7; D not certain. The V gene lost 1 base and the J gene lost 0 bases, with 10 bases spanning the gap. The germline V gene has CDR1 SQVTM and CDR2 ANQGSEA. The CDR3 covers 14 residues. This CDR3 is CSVEGAASSYEQYF. The CDR3 coding sequence is TGCAGCGTTGAAGGGGCTGCCAGCTCCTACGAGCAGTACTTC.

CDR3 sequence: CASSRGEITEAFF. The CDR3 DNA sequence: TGTGCCAGCTCCCGCGGAGAAATCACTGAAGCTTTCTTT. The chain recombines TRBV27 with TRBJ1-1, with D unresolved. The V gene's germline CDR1 is MNHEY and CDR2 SMNVEV (reference sequence). Trimming pared 8 bases from V and 4 bases from J, leaving 14 bases between. The length of the CDR3 is 13 residues.

Only one count was recorded for this clone. The rearrangement uses TRBV12-5 and TRBJ2-4; D unresolved. This CDR3 region has 13 residues. Trimming cost V 2 bases and J 7 bases, with 9 bases left between them. CDR1 is LGHNT, CDR2 FRNRAP, per germline. CDR3 in amino acids: CASGLPGGNIQYF. CDR3 nucleotide sequence: TGTGCTAGTGGTTTGCCTGGTGGGAACATTCAGTACTTC.

This chain connects TRBV5-1 to TRBJ1-2, with TRBD1 matching over 7 bases. CDR1 SGHRS and CDR2 YFSETQ come from the germline V gene. Losses at the gene ends were 2 bases for V and 4 bases for J; bases not matched to a gene: 2. The CDR3 extends over 13 amino acids. The CDR3: CASSFRQGYGYTF. CDR3 nucleotides: TGCGCCAGCAGCTTTAGACAGGGCTATGGCTACACCTTC. The full variable domain, its missing parts supplied by reference TRBV5-1 and TRBJ1-2, is KAGVTQTPRYLIKTRGQQVTLSCSPISGHRSVSWYQQTPGQGLQFLFEYFSETQRNKGNFPGRFSGRQFSNSRSEMNVSTLELGDSALYLCASSFRQGYGYTFGSGTRLTVV.

The chain links TRBV11-3 to TRBJ2-2, with 11 nucleotides matching TRBD1. Trimming at V came to 4 bases and at J to 5 bases, leaving 6 bases not matched to a gene. The germline gives CDR1 SGHNT, CDR2 YENEEA. The CDR3 has 16 residues. The CDR3 nucleotides are TGTGCCAGCAGCTCTGGACAGGGGGCGCGGACCGGGGAGCTGTTTTTT. Its protein product is CASSSGQGARTGELFF.

Only one count was recorded for this clone. V is TRBV5-1 and J is TRBJ2-3; unclear D gene. The CDR3 contains 13 residues. The germline CDR1 and CDR2 sequences are SGHRS and YFSETQ. V shed 0 bases and J shed 4 bases, with 6 bases lying between them. The CDR3 region has the DNA TGCGCCAGCAGCTTGGGGGTGCCAGATACGCAGTATTTT. Protein sequence: CASSLGVPDTQYF.

V and J are TRBV14 and TRBJ2-3; the D gene could be TRBD1 or TRBD2 (5 bases each). Germline CDR1 is SGHDN and CDR2 is FVKESK. This CDR3 region has 17 residues. Trimming took 6 bases from V and 2 from J, leaving 21 bases between them. For the CDR3, the DNA is TGTGCCAGCAGTCGGAGGACGGGGCGTCCTATCACAGATACGCAGTATTTT. This gives the protein CASSRRTGRPITDTQYF.

V and J are TRBV30 and TRBJ1-3; TRBD1 is a possible D gene (5 bases). The CDR3 spans 14 residues. The V gene lost 1 base and the J gene lost 0 bases, with 7 bases spanning the gap. Germline CDR1 GTSNPN, CDR2 SVGIG (reference sequence). CDR3 DNA: TGTGCCTGGAGTGCAGGGTTCTCTGGAAACACCATATATTTT. Translated: CAWSAGFSGNTIYF.

The chain joins TRBV6-1 to TRBJ2-3; TRBD1 agrees at 7 bases. Per germline, CDR1 MNHNS and CDR2 SASEGT. This CDR3 is 13 amino acids long. Trimming at V came to 4 bases and at J to 4 bases, leaving 2 bases not matched to a gene. The CDR3 here is CASSVQGADTQYF. For the CDR3, the DNA is TGTGCCAGCAGTGTCCAGGGGGCAGATACGCAGTATTTT.

The chain links TRBV10-3 to TRBJ1-6, with D unclear. Trimming left V 3 bases short and J 7 bases short, with 7 bases between. This CDR3 is built from 13 residues. Germline V gene sequence: CDR1 ENHRY, CDR2 SYGVKD. CDR3: CAISDRQNSPLHF. The CDR3, as DNA: TGTGCCATCAGTGACAGACAAAATTCACCCCTCCACTTT.

Remarks on this clone: Its ends do not fully match the called genes, so a read error is possible. The V call is TRBV27, the J call TRBJ2-5, with 7 bases lining up with TRBD1. Germline lookup yields CDR1 MNHEY and CDR2 SMNVEV (reference sequence). CDR3 size: 14 residues. CDR3 protein: CASSLNRGQATQYF. In DNA, the CDR3 is TGTGCCAGCAGCCTTAACAGGGGTCAAGCGACCCAGTACTTC.

This clone was seen only once. The chain employs TRBV30 and TRBJ1-3, with a weak D call TRBD1 (5 bases). V was cut by 1 base and J by 4 bases, with 11 bases left in between. The CDR3 extends over 14 amino acids. Germline CDR1 and CDR2: GTSNPN and SVGIG (reference sequence). The CDR3 coding sequence is TGTGCCTGGAGTGGGGACTCAGTAGGAAACACCATATATTTT. This translates into CAWSGDSVGNTIYF.

This chain links TRBV2 with TRBJ1-1; D is unclear. Per the germline V gene, CDR1 is SNHLY and CDR2 is FYNNEI. V was clipped by 8 bases and J by 7 bases, with 8 bases between them. The CDR3 has 10 amino acids. CDR3 nucleotide sequence: TGTGCCAGCCTGAACGGTGAAGCTTTCTTT. This codes for CASLNGEAFF.

CDR3 in amino acids: CASSPSRFRQGANGELFF. The CDR3 nucleotides are TGTGCCAGCAGCCCCTCACGATTCCGACAGGGGGCCAACGGGGAGCTGTTTTTT. The chain joins TRBV7-6 to TRBJ2-2, with 10 positions matching TRBD1. The CDR3 runs 18 residues. Germline-derived CDR1 and CDR2 are SGHVS and FNYEAQ. Germline trimming cut 5 bases from V and 7 bases from J; bases unmatched to any gene: 16.

The V gene is TRBV7-2, the J gene TRBJ2-5, with D unresolved. Trimming shortened V by 2 bases and J by 8 bases, and 9 bases separated the two germline ends. This CDR3 has 12 amino acids. Germline CDR1 SGHTA, CDR2 FQGNSA. The DNA of the CDR3 is TGTGCCAGCAGCTTACCCCTCTTCACCCAGTACTTC. It encodes CASSLPLFTQYF.

The chain recombines TRBV5-1 with TRBJ2-6; D may be TRBD1 or TRBD2 (6 bases each). Germline CDR1 and CDR2: SGHRS and YFSETQ. This CDR3 has 16 residues. V was clipped by 3 bases and J by 4 bases, with 14 bases between them. CDR3 sequence: CASSSVGGAGANVLTF. Written as DNA, the CDR3 is TGCGCCAGCAGCTCGGTGGGGGGCGCCGGGGCCAACGTCCTGACTTTC.

J is TRBJ2-1 and V is TRBV5-1, with 7 bases fitting TRBD1. The CDR3 has 15 residues. V lost 4 bases to trimming and J lost 6 bases; unmatched junction nucleotides: 10. The germline V gene encodes CDR1 SGHRS and CDR2 YFSETQ. The CDR3 DNA reads TGCGCCAGCAGCCAGCGACAGGGAGTCGGCAATGAGCAGTTCTTC. Translated, it gives CASSQRQGVGNEQFF.

The rearrangement joins TRBV30 to TRBJ1-1, with D tentatively TRBD1 (5 bases). Trimming stripped 3 bases from V and 6 bases from J, with 14 bases between. Germline V CDR1 and CDR2: GTSNPN, SVGIG (reference sequence). The CDR3 is 13 amino acids. CDR3 in DNA: TGTGCCTGGAGGGAGCAGGGTAGCCCTGAAGCTTTCTTT. It yields the protein CAWREQGSPEAFF.

This clone has more than one count but fewer than ten. The chain links TRBV2 to TRBJ1-5; TRBD1 is a possible D gene (5 bases). The CDR3 contains 14 residues. V was clipped by 6 bases and J by 5 bases, with 14 bases between them. CDR1 and CDR2 (germline): SNHLY, FYNNEI. This CDR3 is CASRGALGHQPQHF. The DNA for the CDR3 is TGTGCCAGCAGAGGGGCCCTTGGGCATCAGCCCCAGCATTTT.

The gene calls are TRBV7-9 and TRBJ2-4; 14 nucleotides align to TRBD2. Germline CDR1 is SEHNR and CDR2 is FQNEAQ (reference sequence). The CDR3 runs 15 residues. V gave up 5 bases and J gave up 12 bases; unmatched junction bases: 9. CDR3 in amino acids: CASSLGLAGAEGQYF. CDR3 sequence (DNA): TGTGCCAGCAGCCTGGGACTAGCGGGAGCTGAGGGTCAGTACTTC.

V gene TRBV7-9 combines with J gene TRBJ2-7; D gene unclear. The CDR3 extends over 13 amino acids. Germline values: CDR1 SEHNR, CDR2 FQNEAQ (reference sequence). V shed 5 bases and J shed 0 bases, with 8 bases lying between them. The CDR3 region is CASSQENSYEQYF. The DNA for the CDR3 is TGTGCCAGCAGCCAAGAAAACTCCTACGAGCAGTACTTC.